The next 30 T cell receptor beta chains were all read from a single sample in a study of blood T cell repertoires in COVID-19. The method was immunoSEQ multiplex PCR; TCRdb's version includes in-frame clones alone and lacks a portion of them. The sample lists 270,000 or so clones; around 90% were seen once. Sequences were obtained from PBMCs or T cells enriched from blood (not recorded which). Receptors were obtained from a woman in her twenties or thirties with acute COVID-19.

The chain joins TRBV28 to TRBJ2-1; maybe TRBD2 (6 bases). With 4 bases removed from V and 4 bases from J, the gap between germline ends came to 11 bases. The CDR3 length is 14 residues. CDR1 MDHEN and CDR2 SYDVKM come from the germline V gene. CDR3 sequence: CASSSAGLYNEQFF. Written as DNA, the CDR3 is TGTGCCAGCAGTTCCGCGGGACTGTACAATGAGCAGTTCTTC.

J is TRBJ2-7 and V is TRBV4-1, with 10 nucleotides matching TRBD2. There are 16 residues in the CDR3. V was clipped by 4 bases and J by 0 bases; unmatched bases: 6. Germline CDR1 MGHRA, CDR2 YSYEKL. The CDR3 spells CASSPRLAGSSYEQYF. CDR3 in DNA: TGCGCCAGCAGCCCCCGACTAGCGGGTAGCTCCTACGAGCAGTACTTC.

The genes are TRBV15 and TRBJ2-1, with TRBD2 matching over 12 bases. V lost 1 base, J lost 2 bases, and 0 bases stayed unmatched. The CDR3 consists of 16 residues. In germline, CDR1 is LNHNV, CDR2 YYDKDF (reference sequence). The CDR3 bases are TGTGCCACCAGCAGAGGGACTAGCGGGACCTACAATGAGCAGTTCTTC. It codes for CATSRGTSGTYNEQFF.

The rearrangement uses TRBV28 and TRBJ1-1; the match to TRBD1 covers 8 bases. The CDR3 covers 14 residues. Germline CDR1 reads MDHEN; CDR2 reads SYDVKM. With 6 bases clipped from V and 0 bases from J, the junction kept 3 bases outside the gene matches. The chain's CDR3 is CASREGQVNTEAFF. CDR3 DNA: TGTGCCAGCAGGGAGGGACAGGTGAACACTGAAGCTTTCTTT.

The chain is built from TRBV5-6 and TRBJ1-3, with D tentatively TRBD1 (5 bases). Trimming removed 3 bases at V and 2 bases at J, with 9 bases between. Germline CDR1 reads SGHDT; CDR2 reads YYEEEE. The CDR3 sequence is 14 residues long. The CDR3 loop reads CASSSQGAGNTIYF. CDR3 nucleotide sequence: TGTGCCAGCAGCTCCCAGGGTGCTGGAAACACCATATATTTT.

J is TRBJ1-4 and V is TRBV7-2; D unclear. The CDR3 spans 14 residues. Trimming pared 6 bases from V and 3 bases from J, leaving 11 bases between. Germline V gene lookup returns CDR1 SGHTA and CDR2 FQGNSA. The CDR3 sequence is CASRLGQANEKLFF. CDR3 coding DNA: TGTGCCAGCAGATTGGGTCAGGCTAATGAAAAACTGTTTTTT.

CDR3 bases: TGCGCCAGCAGCTTGGGAGAAGTGAACACTGAAGCTTTCTTT. The encoded protein is CASSLGEVNTEAFF. The gene calls are TRBV5-1 and TRBJ1-1, with D unclear. V was shortened by 0 bases and J by 0 bases, with 6 bases between the two germline ends. Germline values: CDR1 SGHRS, CDR2 YFSETQ. The CDR3 has 14 residues.

CDR3 protein: CASSLSRGAVQPQHF. In nucleotides, the CDR3 is TGTGCCAGCAGTTTATCCAGGGGCGCTGTTCAGCCCCAGCATTTT. This chain joins TRBV27 and TRBJ1-5, with D possibly matching TRBD1 (6 bases). Germline CDR1 and CDR2: MNHEY and SMNVEV (reference sequence). V dropped 0 bases and J dropped 6 bases, with 12 bases sitting between them. CDR3 length equals 15 residues.

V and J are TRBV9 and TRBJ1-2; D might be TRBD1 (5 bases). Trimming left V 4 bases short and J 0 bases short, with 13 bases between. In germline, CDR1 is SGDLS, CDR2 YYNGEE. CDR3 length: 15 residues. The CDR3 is CASSPRRGANYGYTF. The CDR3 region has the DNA TGTGCCAGCAGCCCACGTCGGGGGGCTAACTATGGCTACACCTTC.

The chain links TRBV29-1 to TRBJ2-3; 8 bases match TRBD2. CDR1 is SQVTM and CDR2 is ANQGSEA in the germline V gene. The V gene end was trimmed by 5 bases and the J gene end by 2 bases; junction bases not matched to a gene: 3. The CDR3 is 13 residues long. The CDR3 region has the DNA TGCAGCGTTCGGGGGGGGATCACAGATACGCAGTATTTT. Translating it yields CSVRGGITDTQYF.

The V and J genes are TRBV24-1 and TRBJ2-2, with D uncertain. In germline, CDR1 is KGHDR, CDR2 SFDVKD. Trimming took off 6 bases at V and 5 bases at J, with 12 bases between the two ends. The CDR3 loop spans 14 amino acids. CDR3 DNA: TGTGCCACCAGTCGACAAGGCAGTACCGGGGAGCTGTTTTTT. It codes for CATSRQGSTGELFF.

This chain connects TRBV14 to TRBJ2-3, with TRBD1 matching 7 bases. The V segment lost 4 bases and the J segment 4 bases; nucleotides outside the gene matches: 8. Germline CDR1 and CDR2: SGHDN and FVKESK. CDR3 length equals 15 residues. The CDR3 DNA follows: TGTGCCAGCAGCCTGGAACAGGGGTGGGCAGATACGCAGTATTTT. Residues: CASSLEQGWADTQYF.

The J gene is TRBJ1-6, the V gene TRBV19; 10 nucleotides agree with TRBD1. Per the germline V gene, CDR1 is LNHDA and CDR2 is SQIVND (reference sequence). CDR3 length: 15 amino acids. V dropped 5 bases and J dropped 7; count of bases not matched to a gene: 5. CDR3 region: CASSLTGQGNSPLHF. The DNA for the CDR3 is TGTGCCAGTAGTCTTACGGGACAGGGGAATTCACCCCTCCACTTT.

CDR3 nucleotides: TGTGCCAGCAGCGTAGCAGCCAGCGGGAACAACGAGCAGTACTTC. Encoded protein: CASSVAASGNNEQYF. This rearrangement joins TRBV9 to TRBJ2-7; 7 bases align to TRBD2. The germline V gene encodes CDR1 SGDLS and CDR2 YYNGEE. This CDR3 region has 15 residues. V gave up 0 bases and J gave up 5 bases; unmatched junction bases: 8.

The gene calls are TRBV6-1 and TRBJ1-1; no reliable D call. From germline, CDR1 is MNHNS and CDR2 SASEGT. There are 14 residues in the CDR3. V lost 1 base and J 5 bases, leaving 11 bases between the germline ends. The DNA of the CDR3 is TGTGCCAGCAGTGAAGGCGGGAGTCGGACTGAAGCTTTCTTT. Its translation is CASSEGGSRTEAFF.

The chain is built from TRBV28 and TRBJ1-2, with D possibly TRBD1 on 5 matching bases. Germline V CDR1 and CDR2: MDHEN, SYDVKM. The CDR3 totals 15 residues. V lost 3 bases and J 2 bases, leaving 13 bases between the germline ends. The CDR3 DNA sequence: TGTGCCAGCAGTTTTTCGTCAGGGAGGAACTATGGCTACACCTTC. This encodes CASSFSSGRNYGYTF.

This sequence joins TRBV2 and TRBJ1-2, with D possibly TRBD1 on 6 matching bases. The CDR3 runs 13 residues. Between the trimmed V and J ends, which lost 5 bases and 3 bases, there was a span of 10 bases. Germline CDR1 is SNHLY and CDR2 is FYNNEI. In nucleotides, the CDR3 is TGTGCCAGCAGTCCACAGGGCGACTATGGCTACACCTTC. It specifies CASSPQGDYGYTF.

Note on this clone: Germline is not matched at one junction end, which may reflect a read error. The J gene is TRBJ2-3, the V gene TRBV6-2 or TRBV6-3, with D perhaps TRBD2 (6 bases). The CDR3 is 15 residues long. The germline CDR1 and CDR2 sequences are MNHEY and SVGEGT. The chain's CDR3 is CVSSYFGGPTDTQYF. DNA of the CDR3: TGTGTCAGCAGTTACTTCGGGGGACCCACAGATACGCAGTATTTT.

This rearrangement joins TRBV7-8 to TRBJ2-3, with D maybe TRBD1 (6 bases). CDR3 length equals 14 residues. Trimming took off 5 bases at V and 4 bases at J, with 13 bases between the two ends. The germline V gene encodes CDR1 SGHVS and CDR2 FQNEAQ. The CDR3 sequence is CASSLQGLADTQYF. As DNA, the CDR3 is TGTGCCAGCAGCCTTCAGGGGTTAGCAGATACGCAGTATTTT.

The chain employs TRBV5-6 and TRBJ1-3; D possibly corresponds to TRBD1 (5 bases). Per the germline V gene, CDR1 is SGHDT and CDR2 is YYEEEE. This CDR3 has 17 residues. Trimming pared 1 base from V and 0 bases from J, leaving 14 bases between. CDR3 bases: TGTGCCAGCAGCTTGAGCGGGGGTTGGAGCTCTGGAAACACCATATATTTT. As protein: CASSLSGGWSSGNTIYF.

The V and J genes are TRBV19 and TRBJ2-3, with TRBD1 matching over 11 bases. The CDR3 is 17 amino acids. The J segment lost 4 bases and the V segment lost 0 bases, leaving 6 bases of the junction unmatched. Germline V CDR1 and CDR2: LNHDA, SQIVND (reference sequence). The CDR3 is CASSIDPGTGGADTQYF. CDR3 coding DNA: TGTGCCAGTAGTATAGATCCTGGGACAGGGGGTGCAGATACGCAGTATTTT.

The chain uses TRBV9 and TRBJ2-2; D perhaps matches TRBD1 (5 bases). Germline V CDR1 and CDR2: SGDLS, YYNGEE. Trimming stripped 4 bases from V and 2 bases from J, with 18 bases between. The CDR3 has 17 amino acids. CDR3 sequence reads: CASSPSQQGTNTGELFF. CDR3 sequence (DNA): TGTGCCAGCAGCCCGAGTCAGCAGGGTACCAACACCGGGGAGCTGTTTTTT.

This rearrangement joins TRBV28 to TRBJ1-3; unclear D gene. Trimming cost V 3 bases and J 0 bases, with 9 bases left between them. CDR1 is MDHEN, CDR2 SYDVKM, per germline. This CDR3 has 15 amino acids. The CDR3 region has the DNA TGTGCCAGCAGTTTGGCCAGTAACTCTGGAAACACCATATATTTT. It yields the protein CASSLASNSGNTIYF. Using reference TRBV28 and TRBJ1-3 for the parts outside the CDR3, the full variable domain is DVKVTQSSRYLVKRTGEKVFLECVQDMDHENMFWYRQDPGLGLRLIYFSYDVKMKEKGDIPEGYSVSREKKERFSLILESASTNQTSMYLCASSLASNSGNTIYFGEGSWLTVV.

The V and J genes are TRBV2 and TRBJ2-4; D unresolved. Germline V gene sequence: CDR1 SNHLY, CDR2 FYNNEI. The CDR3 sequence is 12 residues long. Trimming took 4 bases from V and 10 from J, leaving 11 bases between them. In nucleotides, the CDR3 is TGTGCCAGCAGTGGAGGTAACTTAATTCAGTACTTC. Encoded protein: CASSGGNLIQYF. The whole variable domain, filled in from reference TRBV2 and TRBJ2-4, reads EPEVTQTPSHQVTQMGQEVILRCVPISNHLYFYWYRQILGQKVEFLVSFYNNEISEKSEIFDDQFSVERPDGSNFTLKIRSTKLEDSAMYFCASSGGNLIQYFGAGTRLSVL.

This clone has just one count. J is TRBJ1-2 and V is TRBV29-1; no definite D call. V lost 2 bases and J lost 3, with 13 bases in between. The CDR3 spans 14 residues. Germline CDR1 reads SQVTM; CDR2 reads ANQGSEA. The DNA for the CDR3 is TGCAGCGTTGAATCACGGGATGCAGACTATGGCTACACCTTC. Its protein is CSVESRDADYGYTF. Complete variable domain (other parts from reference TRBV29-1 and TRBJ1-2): SAVISQKPSRDICQRGTSLTIQCQVDSQVTMMFWYRQQPGQSLTLIATANQGSEATYESGFVIDKFPISRPNLTFSTLTVSNMSPEDSSIYLCSVESRDADYGYTFGSGTRLTVV.

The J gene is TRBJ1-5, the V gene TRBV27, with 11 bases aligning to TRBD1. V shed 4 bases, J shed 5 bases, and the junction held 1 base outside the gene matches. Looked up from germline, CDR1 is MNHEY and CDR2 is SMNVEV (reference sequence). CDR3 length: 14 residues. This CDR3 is CASSWGQGDQPQHF. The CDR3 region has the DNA TGTGCCAGCAGTTGGGGACAGGGGGATCAGCCCCAGCATTTT.

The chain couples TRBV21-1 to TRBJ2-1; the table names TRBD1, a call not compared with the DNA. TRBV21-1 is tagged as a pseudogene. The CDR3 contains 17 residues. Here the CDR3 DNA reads TGTGCCAGCAGCGAGACAACACCCCAGAGCTCCTACAATGAGCAGTTCTTC. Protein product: CASSETTPQSSYNEQFF.

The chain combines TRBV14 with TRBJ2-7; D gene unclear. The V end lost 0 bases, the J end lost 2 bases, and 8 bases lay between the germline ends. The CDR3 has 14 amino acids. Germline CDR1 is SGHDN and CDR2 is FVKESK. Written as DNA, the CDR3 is TGTGCCAGCAGCCAAGACCCCCCTCCCTACGAGCAGTACTTC. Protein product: CASSQDPPPYEQYF.

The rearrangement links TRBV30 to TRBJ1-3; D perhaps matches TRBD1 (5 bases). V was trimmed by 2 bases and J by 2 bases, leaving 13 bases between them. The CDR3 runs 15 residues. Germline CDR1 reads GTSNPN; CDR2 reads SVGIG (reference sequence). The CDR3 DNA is TGTGCCTGGAGTTATGGAGCAGGGACTGGAAACACCATATATTTT. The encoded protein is CAWSYGAGTGNTIYF.

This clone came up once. This chain's CDR3 is CASNEAGEDQPQHF. The CDR3, as DNA: TGTGCCAGTAATGAAGCAGGGGAAGATCAGCCCCAGCATTTT. The gene calls are TRBV19 and TRBJ1-5; weak D call: TRBD1 (6 bases). V was shortened by 7 bases and J by 5 bases, with 15 bases between the two germline ends. Germline values: CDR1 LNHDA, CDR2 SQIVND (reference sequence). This CDR3 is 14 amino acids long.